These T cell receptor beta chains were read from a single sample in a study of shared clonotypes between healthy human individuals. TCRdb's copy holds only in-frame clones and misses some; the assay was immunoSEQ multiplex PCR. The sample comprises over a million clones, about 80% of which are singletons, and more than 0.45% rests with the top ten. The sample taken for sequencing was memory CD4+ T cells from PBMCs. The origin of the receptors is a man between 18 and 35 years old in good health. Some clones in this sample may be carry-over from other donors' samples. Both conserved end residues are part of each CDR3. The order of the fields is clone size, D gene, J gene, V gene, CDR3 protein, CDR3 DNA. A D gene is named only where the DNA matches it firmly. The size field is filled for only some rows; it gives once, few, many or a size class.

size: .
D: TRBD2
J: TRBJ2-2
V: TRBV19
CDR3: CASILAGGLHFNTGELFF
DNA: TGTGCCAGTATCCTAGCGGGAGGGCTTCACTTTAACACCGGGGAGCTGTTTTTT

size: .
D: .
J: TRBJ2-7
V: TRBV2
CDR3: CASSDSGREQYF
DNA: TGTGCCAGCAGTGATTCTGGTCGCGAGCAGTACTTC

size: .
D: .
J: TRBJ2-1
V: TRBV11-2
CDR3: CASSFMGGPYNEQFF
DNA: TGTGCCAGCAGCTTTATGGGGGGACCCTACAATGAGCAGTTCTTC

size: once
D: .
J: TRBJ2-3
V: TRBV5-1
CDR3: CASSLSTAVEVDTQYF
DNA: TGCGCCAGCAGCCTTTCGACCGCGGTGGAAGTCGATACGCAGTATTTT

size: .
D: .
J: TRBJ1-4
V: TRBV27
CDR3: CASSPTANEKLFF
DNA: TGTGCCAGCAGCCCCACAGCGAATGAAAAACTGTTTTTT

size: .
D: .
J: TRBJ2-7
V: TRBV27
CDR3: CASSLQGTYEQYF
DNA: TGTGCCAGCAGTTTACAGGGTACCTACGAGCAGTACTTC

size: many
D: TRBD1
J: TRBJ1-3
V: TRBV7-2
CDR3: CASSLGQGAGGNTIYF
DNA: TGTGCCAGCAGCTTAGGACAGGGGGCGGGTGGAAACACCATATATTTT

size: .
D: TRBD2
J: TRBJ2-5
V: TRBV27
CDR3: CASRLNMGGSRETQYF
DNA: TGTGCCAGCAGGCTCAACATGGGCGGGAGCAGGGAGACCCAGTACTTC

size: .
D: TRBD2
J: TRBJ2-1
V: TRBV7-3
CDR3: CASSRTGTTNNEQFF
DNA: TGTGCCAGCAGCCGAACCGGGACTACCAACAATGAGCAGTTCTTC

size: .
D: TRBD1
J: TRBJ1-5
V: TRBV28
CDR3: CASSLSDRDNQPQHF
DNA: TGTGCCAGCAGTTTATCGGACAGGGACAATCAGCCCCAGCATTTT

size: .
D: .
J: TRBJ1-2
V: TRBV27
CDR3: CASSLYGSSYGYTF
DNA: TGTGCCAGCAGTTTATATGGCAGCTCTTATGGCTACACCTTC

size: many
D: .
J: TRBJ1-4
V: TRBV6-5
CDR3: CASSPSRAPNEKLFF
DNA: TGTGCCAGCAGCCCCTCCAGGGCACCTAATGAAAAACTGTTTTTT

size: .
D: .
J: TRBJ1-3
V: TRBV30
CDR3: CAWTPGLSGNTIYF
DNA: TGTGCCTGGACCCCCGGGCTATCTGGAAACACCATATATTTT

size: .
D: .
J: TRBJ2-3
V: TRBV14
CDR3: CASSQVQGWADTQYF
DNA: TGTGCCAGCAGCCAAGTACAGGGATGGGCAGATACGCAGTATTTT

size: .
D: .
J: TRBJ2-5
V: TRBV5-1
CDR3: CASSPGPGEETQYF
DNA: TGCGCCAGCAGCCCCGGCCCGGGGGAAGAGACCCAGTACTTC

size: .
D: .
J: TRBJ2-1
V: TRBV9
CDR3: CASSVSGGSYNEQFF
DNA: TGTGCCAGCAGCGTTAGCGGAGGCTCCTACAATGAGCAGTTCTTC

size: once
D: .
J: TRBJ1-5
V: TRBV15
CDR3: CATSRGRGGNQPQHF
DNA: TGTGCCACCAGCAGAGGCAGGGGAGGCAATCAGCCCCAGCATTTT

size: .
D: .
J: TRBJ2-2
V: TRBV5-1
CDR3: CASSPTDGQPTGELFF
DNA: TGCGCCAGCAGCCCGACCGACGGACAGCCCACCGGGGAGCTGTTTTTT

size: .
D: .
J: TRBJ2-1
V: TRBV5-4
CDR3: CAAAEGGGVGEQFF
DNA: TGTGCCGCCGCGGAGGGAGGTGGGGTCGGCGAGCAGTTCTTC

size: .
D: TRBD2
J: TRBJ2-1
V: TRBV7-7
CDR3: CASSLETSGAKQFF
DNA: TGTGCCAGCAGCTTAGAAACTAGCGGGGCGAAGCAGTTCTTC

size: .
D: TRBD1
J: TRBJ2-7
V: TRBV25-1
CDR3: CASSDPGTGVYEQYF
DNA: TGTGCCAGCAGCGATCCCGGGACAGGGGTTTACGAGCAGTACTTC

size: .
D: TRBD1
J: TRBJ2-3
V: TRBV29-1
CDR3: CSVSGTGGGDTQYF
DNA: TGCAGCGTTTCCGGGACAGGGGGAGGAGATACGCAGTATTTT

size: many
D: .
J: TRBJ2-5
V: TRBV7-2
CDR3: CASSSLRDQGFGTQYF
DNA: TGTGCCAGCAGCTCCCTCCGGGACCAAGGGTTCGGGACCCAGTACTTC

size: .
D: .
J: TRBJ1-3
V: TRBV7-9
CDR3: CASSPGGNSGNTIYF
DNA: TGTGCCAGCAGCCCCGGGGGTAACTCTGGAAACACCATATATTTT